The entry below describes one T cell receptor beta chain. This sample was included in a study of blood T cell repertoires in COVID-19. About the study: Specimens from acute and convalescent COVID-19 originated in the United States, Italy and Spain. The cDNA or gDNA used as material had been derived from T cells, B-cell-depleted T cells, or PBMCs.

The authors' processing: Amplification of reference gene primers was used by the study to estimate nucleated cell counts. Data came from immunoSEQ multiplex PCR; TCRdb stores just in-frame clones and leaves some out. The V and J calls and the clone size are those of that table, but D and trimming were determined from the DNA. The sample consists of approximately 290,000 clones, 85% to 90% of them appearing once. The CDR3 extends over 17 amino acids. Germline V gene lookup returns CDR1 SGHRS and CDR2 YFSETQ. Germline trimming cut 0 bases from V and 0 bases from J; bases unmatched to any gene: 8. This chain joins TRBV5-1 and TRBJ2-7, with TRBD2 identical over 8 bases. The clonotype originates from a young man with acute or convalescent COVID-19. The source material was peripheral blood. CDR3 in DNA: TGCGCCAGCAGCTTGGCCGTGCGGGGGGCGAACTCCTACGAGCAGTACTTC. This gives the protein CASSLAVRGANSYEQYF.